The 16 T cell receptor beta chains listed next were all sequenced from one sample in a study of T cell responses to AZD1222 COVID-19 vaccine. TCRdb keeps only in-frame clones here, not all; method: immunoSEQ multiplex PCR. The table lists over 120,000 clones, 85% to 90% of them singletons. Specimen: peripheral blood, collected on day 0 of AZD1222 vaccination. The receptor set was obtained from an adult in good health.

The chain employs TRBV21-1 and TRBJ1-5. TRBV21-1 is described as a pseudogene. CDR3 length: 14 amino acids. The CDR3 bases are TGTGCCAGCACTGGATTGTATAGCAATCAGCCCCAGCATTTT. Protein: CASTGLYSNQPQHF.

V usage is TRBV18 and J usage is TRBJ1-5; 9 bases agree with TRBD1. J gave up 3 bases and V 5 bases, and 5 bases lay outside the gene matches. The CDR3 length is 15 residues. Germline V gene lookup returns CDR1 KGHSH and CDR2 LQKENI. The CDR3 spells CASSGGTGPNQPQHF. The CDR3 DNA follows: TGTGCCAGCTCAGGGGGGACAGGGCCCAATCAGCCCCAGCATTTT.

CDR3 protein: CASSRADSLGVGYTF. DNA of the CDR3: TGTGCCAGCAGCCGGGCCGACAGCCTCGGGGTGGGCTACACCTTC. This rearrangement joins TRBV7-9 to TRBJ1-2, with D perhaps matching TRBD1 (5 bases). V lost 5 bases and J lost 8, with 21 bases in between. CDR1 and CDR2 (germline): SEHNR, FQNEAQ (reference sequence). CDR3 length: 15 residues.

The chain is built from TRBV3-1 (or the pseudogene TRBV3-2) and TRBJ1-2; 8 nucleotides align to TRBD1. This CDR3 region has 15 residues. The germline V gene encodes CDR1 LGHDT and CDR2 YNNKEL (reference sequence). Germline trimming cut 4 bases from V and 6 bases from J; bases unmatched to any gene: 10. Written as DNA, the CDR3 is TGTGCCAGCAGCCGAATGGTAGGACAGGGTGATGGCTACACCTTC. Amino acids: CASSRMVGQGDGYTF.

The table lists this clone with a count of one. The V gene is TRBV7-2, the J gene TRBJ2-7, with D maybe TRBD2 (6 bases). The ends were cut back, 4 bases at V and 2 bases at J, with 9 bases in the middle. CDR1 and CDR2 (germline): SGHTA, FQGNSA. This CDR3 has 13 amino acids. As DNA, the CDR3 is TGTGCCAGCAGCTCACGGGAGACCTACGAGCAGTACTTC. Translating gives CASSSRETYEQYF.

V gene TRBV27 combines with J gene TRBJ1-1; D perhaps matches TRBD1 (5 bases). The CDR3 sequence is 18 residues long. Germline CDR1 and CDR2: MNHEY and SMNVEV (reference sequence). The V end was cut by 4 bases, the J end by 3 bases, with 24 bases between. CDR3 amino acids: CASSSWLGGSFTYTEAFF. In DNA, the CDR3 is TGTGCCAGCAGTTCCTGGCTTGGGGGATCATTTACCTACACTGAAGCTTTCTTT.

This clone has only a few counts. J is TRBJ1-1 and V is TRBV18; 8 nucleotides align to TRBD1. CDR3 length: 17 amino acids. Germline loops: CDR1 KGHSH, CDR2 LQKENI. V shed 5 bases and J 7 bases; nucleotides not matched to a gene: 18. The CDR3 DNA follows: TGTGCCAGCTCAGAGGGGGGACAGGTGGGCGAGTATGTTGAAGCTTTCTTT. This encodes CASSEGGQVGEYVEAFF.

The chain is built from TRBV6-5 and TRBJ2-2, with 8 bases aligning to TRBD1. The germline V gene has CDR1 MNHEY and CDR2 SVGAGI. The V segment lost 6 bases and the J segment 6 bases; nucleotides outside the gene matches: 9. The CDR3 covers 15 residues. The CDR3 loop reads CASRVDRGRAGELFF. CDR3 DNA sequence: TGTGCCAGCAGAGTCGACAGGGGAAGGGCCGGGGAGCTGTTTTTT.

The genes are TRBV27 and TRBJ2-1; D perhaps matches TRBD2 (5 bases). Between the trimmed V and J ends, which lost 5 bases and 9 bases, there was a span of 17 bases. Germline V lookup: CDR1 MNHEY, CDR2 SMNVEV (reference sequence). The CDR3 spans 14 residues. Written as DNA, the CDR3 is TGTGCCAGCAGTCCCGGAGGCCCTCCGAGTGAGCAGTTCTTC. Its protein is CASSPGGPPSEQFF.

This clone has more than one count but fewer than ten. V usage is TRBV11-2 and J usage is TRBJ1-3, with a tentative D call TRBD1 (5 bases). The ends were cut back, 5 bases at V and 7 bases at J, with 15 bases in the middle. The CDR3 is 14 residues long. CDR1 and CDR2 (germline): SGHAT, FQNNGV. CDR3 sequence reads: CASSRGGGTNTIYF. CDR3 nucleotide sequence: TGTGCCAGCAGCCGGGGCGGAGGGACGAACACCATATATTTT.

The chain links TRBV18 to TRBJ1-3, with unresolved D. The CDR3 consists of 16 residues. Trimming shortened V by 1 base and J by 3 bases, and 13 bases separated the two germline ends. Germline values: CDR1 KGHSH, CDR2 LQKENI. CDR3 bases: TGTGCCAGCTCACCACGAAAGGGTGAGAGTGGAAACACCATATATTTT. Translated: CASSPRKGESGNTIYF.

This clone was picked up one time. The chain carries TRBV5-1 and TRBJ2-7; D might be TRBD1 (7 bases). Trimming took off 0 bases at V and 1 base at J, with 11 bases between the two ends. The CDR3 runs 15 residues. Germline lookup yields CDR1 SGHRS and CDR2 YFSETQ. CDR3 sequence reads: CASSLARDSSYEQYF. CDR3 bases: TGCGCCAGCAGCTTGGCGCGGGACAGTTCCTACGAGCAGTACTTC.

This chain joins TRBV28 and TRBJ1-1; weak D call: TRBD1 (5 bases). V lost 2 bases and J 2 bases, leaving 15 bases between the germline ends. The CDR3 has 16 amino acids. Germline CDR1 is MDHEN and CDR2 is SYDVKM. CDR3 coding DNA: TGTGCCAGCAGTTTAGCCAGGGCTCCCCAAAACACTGAAGCTTTCTTT. Translating gives CASSLARAPQNTEAFF.

This sequence joins TRBV18 and TRBJ1-5, with D unresolved. Germline V gene lookup returns CDR1 KGHSH and CDR2 LQKENI. Trimming took off 6 bases at V and 7 bases at J, with 13 bases between the two ends. The CDR3 covers 13 residues. CDR3 in amino acids: CASSSDIEQPQHF. Written as DNA, the CDR3 is TGTGCCAGCTCTTCGGATATTGAACAGCCCCAGCATTTT.

The V call is TRBV7-3, the J call TRBJ2-1; D perhaps matches TRBD2 (6 bases). The CDR3 contains 14 residues. Trimming removed 5 bases from V and 6 bases from J, with 14 bases in between. Per the germline V gene, CDR1 is SGHTA and CDR2 is FQGTGA. DNA for the CDR3: TGTGCCAGCAGCGGAGGGCTTGCCGGCAATGAGCAGTTCTTC. Protein sequence: CASSGGLAGNEQFF.

The chain links TRBV11-1 to TRBJ2-7; D not resolved. The CDR3 is made up of 12 amino acids. Germline V gene sequence: CDR1 SGHAT, CDR2 FQDESV (reference sequence). V was shortened by 5 bases and J by 5 bases, with 10 bases between the two germline ends. CDR3 amino acids: CASSVKGNEQYF. The CDR3 nucleotides are TGTGCCAGCAGCGTTAAAGGGAACGAGCAGTACTTC. Variable domain in full (rest from reference TRBV11-1 and TRBJ2-7): EAEVAQSPRYKITEKSQAVAFWCDPISGHATLYWYRQILGQGPELLVQFQDESVVDDSQLPKDRFSAERLKGVDSTLKIQPAELGDSAMYLCASSVKGNEQYFGPGTRLTVT.